Below, 30 T cell receptor beta chains from the same sample are listed, as sequenced in a study of control samples from healthy donors and cancer patients. Libraries were prepared by immunoSEQ multiplex PCR; TCRdb keeps only in-frame clonotypes and omits some of them. This sample has 130,000 or so clones; roughly 84% occur once, and the top ten carry about 3.4%. Source material: blood. The receptors originated from a man aged 50 or older in good health.

This CDR3 reads CAWRPEWGSGNTIYF. The CDR3 region has the DNA TGTGCCTGGAGACCTGAATGGGGGTCTGGAAACACCATATATTTT. The rearrangement uses TRBV30 and TRBJ1-3; possible D gene TRBD1, 5 bases. The CDR3 extends over 15 amino acids. Between the trimmed V and J ends, which lost 3 bases and 1 base, there was a span of 13 bases. Per germline, CDR1 GTSNPN and CDR2 SVGIG (reference sequence).

This rearrangement joins TRBV7-8 to TRBJ1-4; D is ambiguous. The CDR3 runs to 15 residues. Between the trimmed V and J ends, which lost 1 base and 4 bases, there was a span of 10 bases. The germline gives CDR1 SGHVS, CDR2 FQNEAQ. The CDR3 sequence: CASSLGSRRNEKLFF. CDR3 nucleotides: TGTGCCAGCAGCTTAGGTTCGCGCCGTAATGAAAAACTGTTTTTT.

V is TRBV9 and J is TRBJ2-2; a possible D gene is TRBD1 (5 bases). Germline V gene lookup returns CDR1 SGDLS and CDR2 YYNGEE. The length of the CDR3 is 15 residues. V was trimmed by 0 bases and J by 4 bases, leaving 10 bases between them. CDR3 DNA sequence: TGTGCCAGCAGCGTAGCCCAGGGTAGCACCGGGGAGCTGTTTTTT. This encodes CASSVAQGSTGELFF.

The sample holds one count of this clone. This sequence joins TRBV25-1 and TRBJ2-1; no definite D call. There are 13 residues in the CDR3. Trimming stripped 4 bases from V and 8 bases from J, with 12 bases between. Germline V gene sequence: CDR1 MGHDK, CDR2 SYGVNS. CDR3 residues: CASSGPKGHEQFF. Written as DNA, the CDR3 is TGTGCCAGCAGTGGTCCAAAAGGACATGAGCAGTTCTTC. Full variable domain (missing parts from reference TRBV25-1 and TRBJ2-1): EADIYQTPRYLVIGTGKKITLECSQTMGHDKMYWYQQDPGMELHLIHYSYGVNSTEKGDLSSESTVSRIRTEHFPLTLESARPSHTSQYLCASSGPKGHEQFFGPGTRLTVL.

The gene calls are TRBV7-3 and TRBJ2-6, with D tentatively TRBD2 (6 bases). The CDR3 has 16 residues. Between the trimmed V and J ends, which lost 5 bases and 2 bases, there was a span of 13 bases. Germline lookup yields CDR1 SGHTA and CDR2 FQGTGA. CDR3 in DNA: TGTGCCAGCAGCCTGACTGGAGGGACTGGGGCCAACGTCCTGACTTTC. Residues: CASSLTGGTGANVLTF.

The chain couples TRBV13 to TRBJ1-4; 9 positions agree with TRBD1. The trim removed 4 bases at V and 7 bases at J, leaving 10 bases unmatched. This CDR3 is built from 16 residues. The germline CDR1 and CDR2 sequences are PRHDT and FYEKMQ (reference sequence). This chain's CDR3 is CASSSKRDREGEKLFF. The CDR3 nucleotides read TGTGCCAGCAGCTCCAAGAGGGACAGGGAGGGTGAAAAACTGTTTTTT.

This sequence joins TRBV11-2 and TRBJ1-3; D unresolved. V was cut by 0 bases and J by 7 bases, with 7 bases left in between. This CDR3 comprises 13 residues. CDR1 is SGHAT, CDR2 FQNNGV, per germline. Written as DNA, the CDR3 is TGTGCCAGCAGCTTAGACCTCCGGAACACCATATATTTT. As protein: CASSLDLRNTIYF.

The V gene is TRBV2, the J gene TRBJ1-6, with a weak D call TRBD1 (5 bases). From germline, CDR1 is SNHLY and CDR2 FYNNEI. CDR3 length: 18 residues. Trimming took off 7 bases at V and 0 bases at J, with 19 bases between the two ends. CDR3 sequence: CASMGGFEALSYNSPLHF. DNA of the CDR3: TGTGCCAGCATGGGGGGTTTCGAGGCCCTCTCCTATAATTCACCCCTCCACTTT.

This chain links TRBV28 with TRBJ2-2; TRBD2 is a possible D gene (6 bases). Trimming left V 5 bases short and J 2 bases short, with 12 bases between. The CDR3 covers 15 residues. Germline CDR1 reads MDHEN; CDR2 reads SYDVKM. The CDR3, as DNA: TGTGCCAGCAGTCCTCCAGGGACTAACACCGGGGAGCTGTTTTTT. This encodes CASSPPGTNTGELFF.

V usage is TRBV3-1 (or the pseudogene TRBV3-2) and J usage is TRBJ2-7, with 8 bases matching TRBD2. CDR3 length: 16 amino acids. Germline CDR1 reads LGHDT; CDR2 reads YNNKEL (reference sequence). With V trimmed by 1 base and J by 3 bases, 8 bases remained unmatched. The CDR3 spells CASSQAGGAVDYEQYF. CDR3 coding DNA: TGTGCCAGCAGCCAAGCGGGGGGGGCGGTAGACTACGAGCAGTACTTC.

The genes are TRBV5-4 and TRBJ1-2, with D possibly being TRBD1 (5 bases). From germline, CDR1 is SGHNT and CDR2 YYREEE (reference sequence). This CDR3 comprises 17 residues. V lost 2 bases and J 0 bases, leaving 17 bases between the germline ends. The CDR3 DNA follows: TGTGCCAGCAGCTTAGGAGGTCCCGGGGCTACTAACTATGGCTACACCTTC. As protein: CASSLGGPGATNYGYTF.

The chain employs TRBV10-3 and TRBJ1-1, with D possibly TRBD1 on 5 matching bases. The CDR3 totals 11 residues. Germline loops: CDR1 ENHRY, CDR2 SYGVKD. V dropped 4 bases and J dropped 11 bases, with 11 bases sitting between them. Written as DNA, the CDR3 is TGTGCCATCAGTGGGGGGGTTCGGGCTTTCTTT. It codes for CAISGGVRAFF.

In nucleotides, the CDR3 is TGTGCCAGCCGAGGTAACTATGGCTACACCTTC. This gives the protein CASRGNYGYTF. The chain uses TRBV9 and TRBJ1-2, with unresolved D. Germline V gene sequence: CDR1 SGDLS, CDR2 YYNGEE. The ends were cut back, 7 bases at V and 1 base at J, with 5 bases in the middle. This CDR3 has 11 amino acids.

This chain connects TRBV10-3 to TRBJ2-1; possible D gene TRBD2, 6 bases. The germline CDR1 and CDR2 sequences are ENHRY and SYGVKD. Trimming took off 2 bases at V and 3 bases at J, with 14 bases between the two ends. The CDR3 is made up of 16 amino acids. The CDR3 DNA reads TGTGCCATCAGTGAGGCGGCGGGGCAGGGCTACAATGAGCAGTTCTTC. Translated: CAISEAAGQGYNEQFF.

This clone showed up just once. The gene calls are TRBV4-1 and TRBJ2-1; D not certain. This CDR3 is 15 amino acids long. V lost 3 bases and J 1 base, leaving 10 bases between the germline ends. Germline CDR1 MGHRA, CDR2 YSYEKL. The CDR3 region is CASSQGRPSYNEQFF. As DNA, the CDR3 is TGCGCCAGCAGCCAGGGCAGGCCTTCCTACAATGAGCAGTTCTTC.

The genes are TRBV5-1 and TRBJ2-5; 8 positions match TRBD2. CDR1 is SGHRS, CDR2 YFSETQ, per germline. The J segment lost 5 bases and the V segment lost 5 bases, leaving 11 bases of the junction unmatched. This CDR3 has 15 amino acids. As DNA, the CDR3 is TGCGCCAGCAGACAGACTAGCGACCGGGGGGAGACCCAGTACTTC. This sequence encodes CASRQTSDRGETQYF.

This rearrangement joins TRBV10-3 to TRBJ1-1, with a possible D match to TRBD1 (5 bases). Germline V lookup: CDR1 ENHRY, CDR2 SYGVKD. Trimming pared 4 bases from V and 6 bases from J, leaving 15 bases between. This CDR3 comprises 14 residues. CDR3 in DNA: TGTGCCATCAGTGCTCAGGGTAAGATATCTGAAGCTTTCTTT. Translating gives CAISAQGKISEAFF.

The V call is TRBV11-3, the J call TRBJ2-3; 9 positions agree with TRBD2. The CDR3 covers 16 residues. From germline, CDR1 is SGHNT and CDR2 YENEEA. The junction had 5 bases not matched to a gene; V was cut back by 0 bases and J by 4 bases. The CDR3 protein is CASSLDAGGQADTQYF. The CDR3 DNA reads as TGTGCCAGCAGCTTAGATGCGGGGGGGCAAGCAGATACGCAGTATTTT.

This clone showed up just a few times. The rearrangement joins TRBV3-1 (or the pseudogene TRBV3-2) to TRBJ1-6, with a possible D match to TRBD1 (5 bases). The CDR3 runs to 17 residues. CDR1 is LGHDT and CDR2 is YNNKEL in the germline V gene (reference sequence). Trimming shortened V by 4 bases and J by 0 bases, and 13 bases separated the two germline ends. CDR3 region: CASSRGTASSYNSPLHF. DNA of the CDR3: TGTGCCAGCAGCCGAGGGACGGCGAGCTCCTATAATTCACCCCTCCACTTT.

The chain joins TRBV6-1 to TRBJ2-1, with TRBD2 matching over 8 bases. This CDR3 comprises 17 residues. The germline V gene encodes CDR1 MNHNS and CDR2 SASEGT. V trimming: 2 bases; J trimming: 6 bases; junction bases outside the gene matches: 12. CDR3 in amino acids: CASSETPGLVIINEQFF. The CDR3 DNA follows: TGTGCCAGCAGTGAAACCCCGGGACTAGTTATAATCAATGAGCAGTTCTTC.

The rearrangement links TRBV12-3 or TRBV12-4 to TRBJ1-1; D perhaps matches TRBD1 (5 bases). Trimming removed 8 bases at V and 0 bases at J, with 10 bases between. This CDR3 has 13 residues. The CDR3 DNA follows: TGTGCCAGCGGGGGTCAGCTGAACACTGAAGCTTTCTTT. It yields the protein CASGGQLNTEAFF.

V usage is TRBV7-8 and J usage is TRBJ1-1; no clear D gene. The CDR3 has 14 residues. Germline V gives CDR1 SGHVS, CDR2 FQNEAQ. V lost 5 bases and J 0 bases, leaving 10 bases between the germline ends. CDR3: CASSHRGLNTEAFF. DNA for the CDR3: TGTGCCAGCAGCCACAGAGGTTTGAACACTGAAGCTTTCTTT.

This clone has a handful of counts. J is TRBJ1-5 and V is TRBV2; D ambiguous. V was pared by 4 bases and J by 3 bases, with 10 bases between. The V gene's germline CDR1 is SNHLY and CDR2 FYNNEI. The CDR3 runs 14 residues. The DNA of the CDR3 is TGTGCCAGCAGTGGGGCGGCAGTCAATCAGCCCCAGCATTTT. Translated, it gives CASSGAAVNQPQHF.

This chain links TRBV10-3 with TRBJ2-7; no clear D gene. The CDR3 sequence is 13 residues long. CDR1 and CDR2 (germline): ENHRY, SYGVKD. V was cut by 6 bases and J by 4 bases, with 13 bases left in between. The CDR3 loop is CAISLQGRYEQYF. The CDR3 nucleotides are TGTGCCATCAGCCTCCAAGGACGGTACGAGCAGTACTTC.

The gene calls are TRBV10-1 and TRBJ2-7; 7 nucleotides align to TRBD2. The CDR3 has 12 amino acids. Germline CDR1 is WNHNN and CDR2 is SYGVQD (reference sequence). The V segment lost 10 bases and the J segment 2 bases; nucleotides outside the gene matches: 5. CDR3 nucleotide sequence: TGCGCCATTAGCGGGCCCACCTACGAGCAGTACTTC. This gives the protein CAISGPTYEQYF.

This clone was detected only once. This CDR3 reads CASSVSTSGESSYNEQFF. The CDR3 DNA follows: TGTGCCAGCAGTGTTAGTACTAGCGGGGAGAGCTCCTACAATGAGCAGTTCTTC. The J gene is TRBJ2-1, the V gene TRBV2; TRBD2 agrees at 10 bases. The junction had 9 bases not matched to a gene; V was cut back by 4 bases and J by 0 bases. Looked up from germline, CDR1 is SNHLY and CDR2 is FYNNEI. CDR3 length: 18 amino acids.

The V and J genes are TRBV28 and TRBJ2-7; weak D call: TRBD1 (6 bases). Germline V CDR1 and CDR2: MDHEN, SYDVKM. The CDR3 consists of 13 residues. V was clipped by 3 bases and J by 2 bases, with 8 bases between them. The CDR3 loop is CASSLDSTYEQYF. The CDR3 nucleotides are TGTGCCAGCAGTTTGGACAGCACCTACGAGCAGTACTTC.

The chain combines TRBV2 with TRBJ1-6; no clear D gene. CDR3 length equals 15 residues. The V gene lost 10 bases and the J gene lost 4 bases, with 17 bases spanning the gap. Germline V gives CDR1 SNHLY, CDR2 FYNNEI. The CDR3 coding sequence is TGTGCCACCCACCGCGAGGGAGAATATAATTCACCCCTCCACTTT. This gives the protein CATHREGEYNSPLHF.

This rearrangement joins TRBV5-1 to TRBJ2-2, with D possibly matching TRBD1 (6 bases). The V and J ends lost 5 bases and 4 bases respectively, with 15 bases between them. Germline CDR1 reads SGHRS; CDR2 reads YFSETQ. The CDR3 totals 15 residues. CDR3 in amino acids: CASSWTALPTGELFF. DNA for the CDR3: TGCGCCAGCAGTTGGACAGCTCTCCCCACCGGGGAGCTGTTTTTT.

The V and J genes are TRBV30 and TRBJ2-1, with TRBD1 as a possible D gene (6 bases). The CDR3 covers 11 residues. Germline V gene sequence: CDR1 GTSNPN, CDR2 SVGIG (reference sequence). The V end lost 3 bases, the J end lost 10 bases, and 10 bases lay between the germline ends. CDR3 nucleotides: TGTGCCTGGAGCACAGGGACCGAGCAGTTCTTC. This gives the protein CAWSTGTEQFF.